Ten or more counts support the clone carrying this T cell receptor beta chain. Its target is not known. This sample is drawn from a study of spatial heterogeneity in lung cancer. Study-level results: Blood showed ubiquitous tumor TCRs more often at resection than at routine follow-up.

Time point in this sample: sample taken at primary tumor resection. Sequencing covered unsorted whole RNA taken from tumor, nontumor lung or frozen PBMC. Germline V gene data show CDR1 as SGHTA and CDR2 as FQGTGA. The CDR3 is made up of 14 amino acids. V shed 4 bases and J shed 7 bases, with 15 bases lying between them. TCRdb processed the 5' RACE reads anew with MiXCR; each CDR3 protein has one entry. The sample includes tens of thousands of distinct CDR3 sequences, around 5% of them seen just once. Specimen: PBMCs, collected at surgery. V usage is TRBV7-3 and J usage is TRBJ2-3; D is ambiguous. The receptor was isolated from a female donor with early-stage non-small cell lung cancer. The CDR3, as DNA: TGTGCCAGCAGCTCCTCGGCGGCGAGTCATACGCAGTATTTT. This codes for CASSSSAASHTQYF.